The following is a T cell receptor (beta chain) sequence with its context. The target antigen is unknown. The treatment is: roughly 20 received Ad26.COV2.S at low or high dose, single or two shots; roughly five received placebo; per-sample allocation not given. Sampling was done on day 63 after the first vaccine or placebo injection. An adult of 18-55 years in Boston served as donor. With V trimmed by 6 bases and J by 10 bases, 6 bases remained unmatched. This CDR3 spans 12 amino acids. These data belong to a study of Ad26.COV2.S vaccination and SARS-CoV-2 variants. For the study at large: Enrolled in COV1001, the donor was in the Ad26.COV2.S trial arm, which received the vaccine. Findings and limits, study-wide: It is possible that the TCR breadth and depth analyses underestimated the total T cell responses.

Using immunoSEQ multiplex PCR, the repertoire was profiled, and TCRdb retains in-frame clones only, with some absent. Among roughly 500,000 clones listed, roughly nine tenths were seen once. V is TRBV12-3 or TRBV12-4 and J is TRBJ2-1; 7 bases line up with TRBD2. This sample comprised peripheral blood, obtained in a trial of Ad26.COV2.S vaccine versus placebo. This sequence originates from a person between 18 and 59 years old who received the Ad26.COV2.S COVID-19 vaccine or a placebo. Here the CDR3 reads CASSLFSGEQFF. CDR3 sequence (DNA): TGTGCCAGCAGCCTCTTTAGCGGGGAGCAGTTCTTC.